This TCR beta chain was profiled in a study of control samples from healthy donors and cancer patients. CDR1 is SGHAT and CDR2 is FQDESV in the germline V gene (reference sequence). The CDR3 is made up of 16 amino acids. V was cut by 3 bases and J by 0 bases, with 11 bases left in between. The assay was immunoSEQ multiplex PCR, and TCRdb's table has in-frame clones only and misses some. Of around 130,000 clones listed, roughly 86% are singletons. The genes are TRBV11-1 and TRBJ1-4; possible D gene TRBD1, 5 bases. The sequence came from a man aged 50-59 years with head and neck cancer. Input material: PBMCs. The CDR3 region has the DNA TGTGCCAGCAGCTTGGGACGGATTGCAACTAATGAAAAACTGTTTTTT. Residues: CASSLGRIATNEKLFF.